The entry below describes one T cell receptor (beta chain). Its antigen is undetermined. As it was prepared, the TCRbeta library received unique molecular identifiers. Using its own MiXCR run on the PCR reads, TCRdb lists one record per CDR3 protein. The sample consists of hundreds of thousands of distinct CDR3 sequences, roughly 13% of them appearing once. The sample comes from a study of T-cell reconstitution after alpha-beta-depleted transplantation in children. Study results and caveats: Surviving recipient T cells and thymic progenitors accounted for the high day-60 TCRbeta diversity observed in some patients. Alpha-beta T cells present about two months after transplant were reported to originate from several hundred expanded graft clones. A year post-transplant, T-cell counts and diversity derived mostly from newly produced T cells.

This CDR3 region has 15 residues. The J segment lost 3 bases and the V segment lost 1 base, leaving 2 bases of the junction unmatched. Germline V CDR1 and CDR2: SGHRS, YFSETQ. This receptor was identified in a male patient between 10 and 17 years old who had a stem cell transplant for acute myeloid leukemia, so the T cells may come from the graft donor. The sequencing used PBMCs, mostly from graft donor cells, collected 360 days after TCRalphabeta/CD19-depleted stem cell transplant. The chain recombines TRBV5-1 with TRBJ2-7; TRBD2 matches at 12 bases. The CDR3 loop reads CASSLWTSGNYEQYF. Here the CDR3 DNA reads TGCGCCAGCAGCTTGTGGACTAGCGGGAACTACGAGCAGTACTTC. Using reference TRBV5-1 and TRBJ2-7 for the parts outside the CDR3, the full variable domain is KAGVTQTPRYLIKTRGQQVTLSCSPISGHRSVSWYQQTPGQGLQFLFEYFSETQRNKGNFPGRFSGRQFSNSRSEMNVSTLELGDSALYLCASSLWTSGNYEQYFGPGTRLTVT.